The rows below give T cell receptor beta chains drawn from one sample of a study of identical twins. From the 5' RACE reads, TCRdb called clonotypes with MiXCR, one entry per CDR3 protein. The sample has around 530,000 distinct CDR3 sequences, nearly 15% seen once. This sample was shared with a second study, whose subject was yellow fever vaccine responses in identical twins.

Sequencing was performed on CD4+ T cells sorted from blood. The receptors originated from a woman aged 18 to 35 in good health. Each CDR3 is given with its conserved first and last residue. D genes are given only for firm matches. A clone size is listed for some rows: how often the clone was seen (once, few, many), or a class if it is expanded.

J gene,D gene,clone size,V gene,CDR3 protein,CDR3 DNA
TRBJ2-4,.,.,TRBV29-1,CSVETLAKNIQYF,TGCAGCGTTGAAACCTTAGCCAAAAACATTCAGTACTTC
TRBJ2-1,.,.,TRBV3-1,CASSQAGGLAISYNEQFF,TGTGCCAGCAGCCAAGCCGGGGGCCTCGCGATCTCCTACAATGAGCAGTTCTTC
TRBJ1-6,.,.,TRBV12-3/TRBV12-4,CASTPNRGGADSPLHF,TGTGCCAGCACTCCTAACCGGGGGGGGGCTGATTCACCCCTCCACTTT
TRBJ2-3,.,few,TRBV7-8,CASSRRGASSTDTQYF,TGTGCCAGCAGCCGACGGGGGGCATCTAGCACAGATACGCAGTATTTT
TRBJ1-3,TRBD1,.,TRBV12-3/TRBV12-4,CASSPRDRGFGNTIYF,TGTGCCAGCAGTCCTAGGGACAGGGGGTTTGGAAACACCATATATTTT
TRBJ2-2,TRBD2,few,TRBV5-1,CASSFLVAGFTGELFF,TGCGCCAGCAGCTTCCTGGTAGCGGGTTTTACCGGGGAGCTGTTTTTT
TRBJ2-3,TRBD1,few,TRBV9,CASSAGTGRTDTQYF,TGTGCCAGCAGCGCTGGGACAGGGCGCACAGATACGCAGTATTTT
TRBJ2-2,TRBD2,few,TRBV10-1,CACNSGIKAGELFF,TGCGCCTGCAATAGCGGGATCAAGGCCGGGGAGCTGTTTTTT
TRBJ1-5,.,many,TRBV25-1,CASSERGNQPQHF,TGTGCCAGCAGTGAAAGGGGAAATCAGCCCCAGCATTTT
TRBJ2-1,TRBD2,many,TRBV28,CASSPSGGPYNEQFF,TGTGCCAGCAGCCCTAGCGGGGGACCCTACAATGAGCAGTTCTTC
TRBJ2-3,.,few,TRBV20-1,CSAEPYTDTQYF,TGCAGTGCTGAGCCCTACACAGATACGCAGTATTTT
TRBJ2-5,TRBD1,once,TRBV27,CASRPRDRHQETQYF,TGTGCCAGCAGACCGCGGGACAGGCACCAAGAGACCCAGTACTTC
TRBJ2-7,TRBD2,.,TRBV24-1,CAKGQDTAGGYEQYF,TGTGCCAAGGGACAGGATACAGCGGGGGGGTACGAGCAGTACTTC
TRBJ2-3,.,.,TRBV6-1,CASTNLWHTDTQYF,TGTGCCAGCACCAACCTATGGCACACAGATACGCAGTATTTT
TRBJ2-1,TRBD2,.,TRBV4-1,CASSQEGGSGVSYNEQFF,TGCGCCAGCAGCCAAGAGGGGGGTAGCGGGGTGTCCTACAATGAGCAGTTCTTC
TRBJ2-1,.,few,TRBV20-1,CSALTGSSSYNEQFF,TGCAGTGCCCTGACCGGGAGCAGCTCCTACAATGAGCAGTTCTTC